Listed below are T cell receptor beta chains from one sample, sequenced in a study of cytomegalovirus exposure and HLA in healthy donors. Generated by immunoSEQ multiplex PCR, the TCRdb table keeps only in-frame clones and is missing some. This table has about 160,000 clones, roughly nine tenths appearing once. Sequenced material: PBMCs. The source of these receptors is a woman aged 25 to 39 in good health and CMV-seronegative. CDR3s include the opening cysteine and the closing phenylalanine or tryptophan. Rows give clone size only sometimes, using once, few, many, or a class for an expanded clone.

>.|TRBV9|TRBJ2-3
CASSVGEGRRTDTQYF
>.|TRBV6-1|TRBJ2-1
CASSVSGTLPREQFF
>.|TRBV27|TRBJ1-1
CASSRTGRDTEAFF
>once|TRBV7-2|TRBJ1-2
CASSPGTAYGYTF
>.|TRBV14|TRBJ1-2
CASSLDRAYGYTF
>.|TRBV27|TRBJ2-1
CASRTPGPKRGEQFF
>.|TRBV6-1|TRBJ2-1
CASSPKLRSDNEQFF
>.|TRBV6-5|TRBJ1-4
CASTTKFRGFEKLFF
>.|TRBV7-3|TRBJ2-7
CASSLTAGDSEQYF
>.|TRBV5-1|TRBJ1-5
CASSYGGQGNQPQHF
>.|TRBV20-1|TRBJ1-1
CRRDRYTEAFF
>.|TRBV29-1|TRBJ1-4
CSVVTTNEKLFF
>.|TRBV28|TRBJ2-1
CASSPGGAGGSYNEQFF
>.|TRBV2|TRBJ1-5
CASSTGGRQPQHF
>.|TRBV6-1|TRBJ2-4
CASSERANIQYF
>.|TRBV27|TRBJ1-5
CASSFGQPQHF
>.|TRBV5-4|TRBJ2-1
CASSMTSGRVYNEQFF
>.|TRBV15|TRBJ1-6
CATSRAYNSPLHF
>.|TRBV15|TRBJ2-7
CATSRGSRTGDYEQYF
>.|TRBV5-4|TRBJ2-7
CASSLAPFPYEQYF
>.|TRBV6-5|TRBJ2-7
CASSYSPGGHREQYF
>.|TRBV6-1|TRBJ2-7
CASRASTYEQYF
>.|TRBV7-5|TRBJ1-6
CARSWNIQEWRSPLHF
>.|TRBV28|TRBJ2-2
CASSFLGAGSAGNTGELFF
>.|TRBV10-3|TRBJ1-1
CAISERDFDTGNTEAFF
>.|TRBV2|TRBJ1-5
CASSTTGYNQPQHF
>.|TRBV28|TRBJ2-5
CASSIRTSGRASQETQYF
>.|TRBV10-2|TRBJ2-2
CASRLGTLNTGELFF
>.|TRBV29-1|TRBJ2-7
CSGTKRYEQYF
>.|TRBV15|TRBJ1-2
CATSLPRQAHGYTF
>.|TRBV15|TRBJ2-1
CATSRVASGSSYNEQFF
>.|TRBV15|TRBJ1-2
CATSRDRQGGRGYTF
>.|TRBV28|TRBJ2-1
CASSFGWRESAYNEQFF
>.|TRBV5-5|TRBJ2-7
CASSSGTGAYEQYF
>.|TRBV25-1|TRBJ2-2
CASSDTGELFF
>.|TRBV28|TRBJ1-5
CASTNLPGARQPQHF
>.|TRBV28|TRBJ2-1
CASSLWGTSGKSSYNEQFF
>.|TRBV7-6|TRBJ2-7
CASSLDRTPYEQYF
>.|TRBV18|TRBJ1-6
CASSPLGQGGVSPLHF
>.|TRBV29-1|TRBJ1-2
CSVEEGGVVDGYTF
>.|TRBV4-1|TRBJ1-6
CASSQGQERHGPLHF
>.|TRBV18|TRBJ2-7
CASSPLRQHHLYEQYF
>.|TRBV4-1|TRBJ2-3
CASSQDRGTDTQYF
>.|TRBV4-1|TRBJ2-7
CASSLRLAGGSNDYEQYF
>.|TRBV5-4|TRBJ2-3
CASSLDSASTDTQYF
>.|TRBV9|TRBJ1-5
CASSGGYSNQPQHF
>.|TRBV30|TRBJ1-5
CAWNGQAGFNQPQHF
>.|TRBV6-1|TRBJ2-7
CASNAAYEQYF
>.|TRBV7-2|TRBJ1-6
CASSTTPDNSPLHF
>.|TRBV27|TRBJ2-1
CASGRGGRYNEQFF
>.|TRBV5-6|TRBJ1-2
CASSPPGRDYGYTF
>few|TRBV7-2|TRBJ1-3
CASSSHRGSWDTIYF
>.|TRBV21-1|TRBJ1-3
CASSKVKVSCGNTIYF
>.|TRBV2|TRBJ1-5
CASNRISNQPQHF